This record looks at one TCR beta chain sequence and its context. The CDR3 is 11 amino acids. Germline V gene lookup returns CDR1 SGHNT and CDR2 YENEEA. Trimming pared 6 bases from V and 4 bases from J, leaving 7 bases between. This sample was included in a study of blood T cell repertoires in COVID-19. About the research overall: From T cells, B-cell-depleted T cells, or PBMCs came the material, which was cDNA or gDNA.

Per the study methods: From reference gene primer amplification, estimates of nucleated cell counts were derived. Generated by immunoSEQ multiplex PCR, the TCRdb table keeps only in-frame clones and is missing some. From that table come the V and J calls and clone size; the DNA was used to work out D and trimming. The data contain 150,000 to 200,000 clones, 85% to 90% of them singletons. What was sequenced was peripheral blood. This clonotype originated in a woman in her 70s with acute or convalescent COVID-19. The rearrangement joins TRBV11-3 to TRBJ2-7, with unresolved D. CDR3 nucleotide sequence: TGTGCCAGCAGTGGGCCTTACGAGCAGTACTTC. It specifies CASSGPYEQYF.